The clone carrying this TCR beta chain showed up just a few times. The CDR3 consists of 16 residues. Per the germline V gene, CDR1 is MGHRA and CDR2 is YSYEKL. V lost 3 bases and J lost 3, with 16 bases in between. RNA transcripts yielded amplified TCR beta CDR3 regions. First-round RT-PCR with HTBI primers amplified the TCR CDR3 region. In TCRdb, the multiplex PCR reads were re-called with MiXCR into one record per CDR3 protein. The data show some 420,000 distinct CDR3 sequences, about an eighth seen once. The sample comes from a study of T cells in Graves' hyperthyroidism and ophthalmopathy. About the research overall: Peripheral blood sampling occurred at initial diagnosis, before any treatment.

Patients aged 18 to 65 had newly diagnosed hyperthyroidism lasting under 2 months. Uncontrolled infection, other autoimmune disease, pregnancy or lactation disqualified patients from enrolment. V and J are TRBV4-1 and TRBJ2-3; D is undetermined. Material: blood. This clonotype was sampled from a young woman with Graves' hyperthyroidism. The DNA of the CDR3 is TGCGCCAGCAGCCAGGAGACCCCCGAAAAAACAGATACGCAGTATTTT. This encodes CASSQETPEKTDTQYF.